This is a list of T cell receptor beta chains from one sample in a study of cytomegalovirus exposure and HLA in healthy donors. This table comes from immunoSEQ multiplex PCR, and its TCRdb copy is limited to in-frame clones, with some not included. The data show some 160,000 clones, almost 85% seen once. What was sequenced was PBMCs. The source is a woman between 45 and 60 years old in good health and CMV-seronegative. Each CDR3 is given with its conserved first and last residue. Each record gives: CDR3 length, clone size, D gene, J gene, V gene, CDR3 DNA, CDR3 protein. D genes are given only for firm matches. Clone size is shown for a subset of rows, as once, few, many or a class of expanded clone.

length: 14; size: .; D: TRBD1; J: TRBJ1-2; V: TRBV29-1; DNA: TGCAGCGTTGCAACGGACAGGGAATCGATTGGCTACACCTTC; CDR3: CSVATDRESIGYTF
length: 14; size: .; D: TRBD1; J: TRBJ2-1; V: TRBV5-4; DNA: TGTGCCAGCAGCAGGGACAGCTCCTACAATGAGCAGTTCTTC; CDR3: CASSRDSSYNEQFF
length: 14; size: .; D: TRBD2; J: TRBJ2-3; V: TRBV6-1; DNA: TGTGCCAGCAAACCGGGGGGGGGCACAGATACGCAGTATTTT; CDR3: CASKPGGGTDTQYF
length: 15; size: .; D: TRBD1; J: TRBJ1-2; V: TRBV7-9; DNA: TGTGCCAGCAGCTTGGGGACAGGGGGAGTGATGCGCTACACCTTC; CDR3: CASSLGTGGVMRYTF
length: 13; size: once; D: .; J: TRBJ2-5; V: TRBV7-9; DNA: TGTGCCAGCAGCTGGGGGGGGCGGGAGACCCAGTACTTC; CDR3: CASSWGGRETQYF
length: 15; size: .; D: TRBD2; J: TRBJ2-5; V: TRBV9; DNA: TGTGCCAGCAGCGTAGCTGGGGGACTACTAGAGACCCAGTACTTC; CDR3: CASSVAGGLLETQYF
length: 20; size: .; D: TRBD1; J: TRBJ1-1; V: TRBV15; DNA: TGTGCCACCAGCAGAGGTTCTTACTCAGGGGGCCCTGACAGGAACACTGAAGCTTTCTTT; CDR3: CATSRGSYSGGPDRNTEAFF
length: 11; size: .; D: .; J: TRBJ2-1; V: TRBV15; DNA: TGTGCCACCAGTCGGAGGAATGAGCAGTTCTTC; CDR3: CATSRRNEQFF
length: 14; size: .; D: .; J: TRBJ2-7; V: TRBV27; DNA: TGTGCCAGCAGTTTATCTCCCAGGGGGGACGAGCAGTACTTC; CDR3: CASSLSPRGDEQYF
length: 16; size: .; D: TRBD2; J: TRBJ2-5; V: TRBV7-2; DNA: TGTGCCAGCAGCTTAGTAGCGGGGGCCCAAGGGGAGACCCAGTACTTC; CDR3: CASSLVAGAQGETQYF
length: 18; size: .; D: .; J: TRBJ2-3; V: TRBV21-1; DNA: .; CDR3: CASSKALVAGGSTDTQYF
length: 19; size: few; D: TRBD2; J: TRBJ2-3; V: TRBV13; DNA: TGTGCCAGCAGCATTAACTCAATCCGGACTAGCGGACTAGGGAATACGCAGTATTTT; CDR3: CASSINSIRTSGLGNTQYF
length: 20; size: .; D: .; J: TRBJ1-4; V: TRBV28; DNA: TGTGCCAGCAGGCCGCCCGGGTCCCGAACATACCGGCCGTCGAATGAAAAACTGTTTTTT; CDR3: CASRPPGSRTYRPSNEKLFF
length: 15; size: .; D: .; J: TRBJ2-1; V: TRBV5-4; DNA: TGTGCCAGCAGTCCGCCTGCGGGGACTCTCAATGAGCAGTTCTTC; CDR3: CASSPPAGTLNEQFF
length: 12; size: .; D: TRBD1; J: TRBJ1-3; V: TRBV10-2; DNA: TGCGCCAGCAGTTACGACAGGGGGACCATATATTTT; CDR3: CASSYDRGTIYF
length: 14; size: .; D: TRBD2; J: TRBJ2-1; V: TRBV11-3; DNA: TGTGCCAGCAGCTTGATGGGACTAGACAATGAGCAGTTCTTC; CDR3: CASSLMGLDNEQFF
length: 15; size: few; D: .; J: TRBJ1-1; V: TRBV4-3; DNA: TGCGCCAGCAGCCAAGATAAAATGTGGGGAGGAGAGGCTTTCTTT; CDR3: CASSQDKMWGGEAFF
length: 15; size: .; D: TRBD1; J: TRBJ1-6; V: TRBV5-1; DNA: TGCGCCAGCAGCACCGAGGGGGCCGGTGGTTCACCCCTCCACTTT; CDR3: CASSTEGAGGSPLHF
length: 16; size: .; D: .; J: TRBJ2-7; V: TRBV10-3; DNA: TGTGCCATCAGCAACACAGGAGTTGGACCGTCTAGCGAGCAGTACTTC; CDR3: CAISNTGVGPSSEQYF
length: 14; size: .; D: TRBD2; J: TRBJ2-1; V: TRBV9; DNA: TGTGCCAGCAGCGTGAGCGGGAGGTACAATGAGCAGTTCTTC; CDR3: CASSVSGRYNEQFF
length: 13; size: .; D: TRBD1; J: TRBJ1-2; V: TRBV10-3; DNA: TGTGCCATCGGACAGGGACCCTCCTATGGCTACACCTTC; CDR3: CAIGQGPSYGYTF
length: 14; size: few; D: .; J: TRBJ2-7; V: TRBV11-2; DNA: TGTGCCAGCAGCTTAGTGGCAATCTCCTACGAGCAGTACTTC; CDR3: CASSLVAISYEQYF
length: 13; size: .; D: .; J: TRBJ2-5; V: TRBV27; DNA: TGTGCCAGCAGTTTATACAGCCAAGAGACCCAGTACTTC; CDR3: CASSLYSQETQYF
length: 14; size: .; D: .; J: TRBJ2-3; V: TRBV19; DNA: TGTGCCAGTAGTACAGGGGACAACACAGATACGCAGTATTTT; CDR3: CASSTGDNTDTQYF
length: 14; size: .; D: .; J: TRBJ2-7; V: TRBV10-2; DNA: TGCGCCAGCAGTGAGTTGCGTGGGCAGCTCGAGCAGTACTTC; CDR3: CASSELRGQLEQYF
length: 15; size: .; D: TRBD2; J: TRBJ2-7; V: TRBV9; DNA: TGTGCCAGCAGCGTAGAACCTAGCGGGCTATACGAGCAGTACTTC; CDR3: CASSVEPSGLYEQYF
length: 15; size: .; D: TRBD1; J: TRBJ1-1; V: TRBV5-3; DNA: TGTGCCAGAAGCCGAAGGACAGGGAGGGACACTGAAGCTTTCTTT; CDR3: CARSRRTGRDTEAFF
length: 15; size: .; D: .; J: TRBJ1-3; V: TRBV28; DNA: TGTGCCAGCAGTCCGGGACAAGTCCCTGGAAACACCATATATTTT; CDR3: CASSPGQVPGNTIYF
length: 11; size: .; D: .; J: TRBJ2-1; V: TRBV20-1; DNA: TGCAGCACTTCAGGGATCAATGAGCAGTTCTTC; CDR3: CSTSGINEQFF
length: 12; size: .; D: TRBD2; J: TRBJ2-1; V: TRBV19; DNA: TGTGCCAGTAGTTCGGCGGGAGGGCCGCGGGTCTTC; CDR3: CASSSAGGPRVF
length: 13; size: .; D: TRBD2; J: TRBJ2-7; V: TRBV25-1; DNA: TGTGCCAGCAGTGGAGGGACTAGTAGCGAGCAGTACTTC; CDR3: CASSGGTSSEQYF
length: 16; size: .; D: TRBD1; J: TRBJ1-4; V: TRBV28; DNA: TGTGCCAGCAGCCCCGGGGAGGGGACAGGGGTCGAAAAACTGTTTTTT; CDR3: CASSPGEGTGVEKLFF
length: 15; size: few; D: .; J: TRBJ1-5; V: TRBV19; DNA: TGTGCCAGTAGTATAGGACAAATGCGCAATCAGCCCCAGCATTTT; CDR3: CASSIGQMRNQPQHF
length: 17; size: .; D: TRBD2; J: TRBJ2-3; V: TRBV5-1; DNA: TGCGCCAGCAGCTTGGCGGGGGCGGGGGGGCCACCAGATACGCAGTATTTT; CDR3: CASSLAGAGGPPDTQYF
length: 16; size: .; D: TRBD1; J: TRBJ1-4; V: TRBV27; DNA: TGTGCCAGCAGAGCCCGGGACAGGGGTATTAATGAAAAACTGTTTTTT; CDR3: CASRARDRGINEKLFF
length: 15; size: .; D: TRBD2; J: TRBJ2-1; V: TRBV7-2; DNA: TGTGCCAGCAGCTTAGTTCTGATGCTAGCGGGGGATCAGTTCTTC; CDR3: CASSLVLMLAGDQFF
length: 14; size: .; D: .; J: TRBJ2-1; V: TRBV5-1; DNA: TGCGCCAGCAGCTTGGAACCGGACAGACCCGAGCAGTTCTTC; CDR3: CASSLEPDRPEQFF
length: 14; size: .; D: .; J: TRBJ2-2; V: TRBV10-3; DNA: TGTGCCATCAGTACCGACAGGACTACCGGGGAGCTGTTTTTT; CDR3: CAISTDRTTGELFF
length: 12; size: .; D: .; J: TRBJ2-7; V: TRBV6-6; DNA: TGTGCCAGCAGCCCCGGAGCCTACGAGCAGTACTTC; CDR3: CASSPGAYEQYF
length: 15; size: .; D: TRBD1; J: TRBJ2-5; V: TRBV5-4; DNA: TGTGCCAGCAGCTCAGGGGACAGAGCTCAAGAGACCCAGTACTTC; CDR3: CASSSGDRAQETQYF
length: 14; size: .; D: .; J: TRBJ2-7; V: TRBV6-5; DNA: TGTGCCAGCAGTTACCGCGGACTCTCCTACGAGCAGTACTTC; CDR3: CASSYRGLSYEQYF
length: 14; size: .; D: .; J: TRBJ2-7; V: TRBV5-1; DNA: TGCGCCAGCAGCTCAGAGGGTATCTCCTACGAGCAGTACTTC; CDR3: CASSSEGISYEQYF
length: 15; size: .; D: .; J: TRBJ2-5; V: TRBV6-1; DNA: TGTGCCAGCAGTGAGATGCGGGGCGGTGCTGAGACCCAGTACTTC; CDR3: CASSEMRGGAETQYF
length: 13; size: few; D: .; J: TRBJ2-2; V: TRBV7-2; DNA: TGTGCCAGCAGCTCAGGGGTTACCGGGGAGCTGTTTTTT; CDR3: CASSSGVTGELFF
length: 16; size: .; D: TRBD2; J: TRBJ2-7; V: TRBV5-1; DNA: TGCGCCAGCAGCTTGGATAGCGGGGCCAGCTCCTACGAGCAGTACTTC; CDR3: CASSLDSGASSYEQYF
length: 14; size: few; D: .; J: TRBJ1-1; V: TRBV6-5; DNA: TGTGCCAGCAGCCGAACATTCAGGATCACTGAAGCTTTCTTT; CDR3: CASSRTFRITEAFF
length: 11; size: .; D: .; J: TRBJ1-1; V: TRBV7-3; DNA: TGTGCCAGCAGCTTGAAGGGGCTCGCTTTCTTT; CDR3: CASSLKGLAFF
length: 15; size: .; D: .; J: TRBJ1-1; V: TRBV5-4; DNA: TGTGCCAGCAGCTTGGGAACAGGTGCTCAAGGGGGTGCTTTCTTT; CDR3: CASSLGTGAQGGAFF
length: 13; size: few; D: TRBD2; J: TRBJ2-2; V: TRBV25-1; DNA: TGTGCCAGCAGGTCTAGCGGGGCCGGGGAGCTGTTTTTT; CDR3: CASRSSGAGELFF
length: 14; size: once; D: .; J: TRBJ1-2; V: TRBV28; DNA: TGTGCCAGCAGTCCCCCCGGCGGGGGTTTTGGCTACACCTTC; CDR3: CASSPPGGGFGYTF